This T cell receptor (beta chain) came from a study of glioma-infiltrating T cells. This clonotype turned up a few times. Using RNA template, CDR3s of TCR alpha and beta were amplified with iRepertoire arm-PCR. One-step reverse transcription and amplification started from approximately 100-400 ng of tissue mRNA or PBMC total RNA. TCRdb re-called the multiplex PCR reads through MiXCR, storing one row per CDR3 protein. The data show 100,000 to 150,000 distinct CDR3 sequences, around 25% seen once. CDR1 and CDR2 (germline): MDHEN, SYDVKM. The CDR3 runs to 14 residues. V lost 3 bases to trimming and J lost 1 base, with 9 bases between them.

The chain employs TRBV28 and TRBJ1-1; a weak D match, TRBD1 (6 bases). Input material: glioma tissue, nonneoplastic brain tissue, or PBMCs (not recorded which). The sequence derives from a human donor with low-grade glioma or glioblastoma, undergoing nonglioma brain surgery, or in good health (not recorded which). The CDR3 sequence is CASSLSGANTEAFF. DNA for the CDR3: TGTGCCAGCAGTTTGTCGGGGGCGAACACTGAAGCTTTCTTT.